The clone carrying this T cell receptor beta chain was picked up many times. TCRdb re-called the RT-PCR reads with MiXCR, one entry per CDR3 protein. Among under 950,000 distinct CDR3 sequences listed, 21% were seen once. The sample originates from a study of response to subunit inactivated influenza vaccine. The CDR3 spans 12 residues. Trimming took off 8 bases at V and 1 base at J, with 5 bases between the two ends. This chain connects TRBV12-3 or TRBV12-4 to TRBJ2-2; D gene uncertain. This clonotype was sampled from a man aged 45-65 years who received an inactivated influenza vaccine. Specimen: PBMCs from blood, collected 5 to 6 days after vaccination. CDR3 residues: CASAGNTGELFF. The DNA for the CDR3 is TGTGCCAGCGCAGGGAACACCGGGGAGCTGTTTTTT.